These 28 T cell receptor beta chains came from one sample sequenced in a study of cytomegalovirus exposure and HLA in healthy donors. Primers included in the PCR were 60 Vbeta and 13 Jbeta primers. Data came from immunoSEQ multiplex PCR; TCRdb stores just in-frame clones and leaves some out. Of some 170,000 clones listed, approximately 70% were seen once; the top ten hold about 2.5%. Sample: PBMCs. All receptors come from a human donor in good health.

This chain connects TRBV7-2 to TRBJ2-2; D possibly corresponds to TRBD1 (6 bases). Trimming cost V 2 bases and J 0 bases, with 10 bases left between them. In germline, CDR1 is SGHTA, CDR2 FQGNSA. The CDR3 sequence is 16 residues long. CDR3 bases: TGTGCCAGCAGCTTAAGGGGACAACCGAACACCGGGGAGCTGTTTTTT. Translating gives CASSLRGQPNTGELFF.

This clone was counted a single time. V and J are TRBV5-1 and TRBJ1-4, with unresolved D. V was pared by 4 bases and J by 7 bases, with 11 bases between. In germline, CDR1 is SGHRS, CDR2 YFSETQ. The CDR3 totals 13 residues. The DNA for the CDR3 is TGCGCCAGCAGCACCTTGGGGAGTGAAAAACTGTTTTTT. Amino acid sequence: CASSTLGSEKLFF.

CDR3 bases: TGTGCCAGCAGCCCGGACAGGGTAGAAGGAAACACCATATATTTT. Translating it yields CASSPDRVEGNTIYF. The V gene is TRBV5-6, the J gene TRBJ1-3, with 8 bases fitting TRBD1. CDR3 length equals 15 residues. Germline V lookup: CDR1 SGHDT, CDR2 YYEEEE. The V and J ends lost 4 bases and 4 bases, in that order; junction bases with no gene match: 7.

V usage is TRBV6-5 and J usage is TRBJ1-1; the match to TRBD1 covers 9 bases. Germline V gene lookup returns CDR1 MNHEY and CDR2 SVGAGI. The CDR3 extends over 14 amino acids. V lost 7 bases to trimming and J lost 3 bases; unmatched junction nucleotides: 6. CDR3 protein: CASNQTGGHTEAFF. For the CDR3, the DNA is TGTGCCAGCAACCAGACAGGGGGACACACTGAAGCTTTCTTT.

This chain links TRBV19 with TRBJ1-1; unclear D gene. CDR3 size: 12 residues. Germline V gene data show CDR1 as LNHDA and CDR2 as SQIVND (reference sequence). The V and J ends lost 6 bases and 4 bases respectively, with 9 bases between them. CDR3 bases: TGTGCCAGTAGCCCTGGAGCCACTGAAGCTTTCTTT. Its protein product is CASSPGATEAFF.

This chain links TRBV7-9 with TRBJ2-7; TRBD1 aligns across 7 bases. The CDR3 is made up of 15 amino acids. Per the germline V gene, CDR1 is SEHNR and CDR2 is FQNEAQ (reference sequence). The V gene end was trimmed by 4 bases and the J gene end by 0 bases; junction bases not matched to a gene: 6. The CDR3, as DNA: TGTGCCAGCAGCTCCTACGGGACAGACTCCTACGAGCAGTACTTC. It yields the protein CASSSYGTDSYEQYF.

CDR3 residues: CASRARYFGAANYGYTF. DNA for the CDR3: TGTGCCAGCCGGGCGAGATACTTTGGGGCTGCTAACTATGGCTACACCTTC. The V gene is TRBV25-1, the J gene TRBJ1-2; perhaps TRBD1 as D (5 bases). This CDR3 has 17 residues. Germline-derived CDR1 and CDR2 are MGHDK and SYGVNS. V shed 8 bases and J shed 0 bases, with 22 bases lying between them.

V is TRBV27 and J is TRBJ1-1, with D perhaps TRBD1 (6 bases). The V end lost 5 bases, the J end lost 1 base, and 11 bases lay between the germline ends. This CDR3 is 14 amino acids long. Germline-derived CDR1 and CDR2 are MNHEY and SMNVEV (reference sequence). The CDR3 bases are TGTGCCAGCAGTCCTTTACAGGGGAACACTGAAGCTTTCTTT. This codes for CASSPLQGNTEAFF.

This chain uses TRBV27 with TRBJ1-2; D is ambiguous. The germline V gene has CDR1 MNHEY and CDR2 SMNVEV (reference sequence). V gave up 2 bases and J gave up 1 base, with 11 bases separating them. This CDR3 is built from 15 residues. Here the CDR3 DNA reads TGTGCCAGCAGTTTAACCCCCGGGGTTAACTATGGCTACACCTTC. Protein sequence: CASSLTPGVNYGYTF.

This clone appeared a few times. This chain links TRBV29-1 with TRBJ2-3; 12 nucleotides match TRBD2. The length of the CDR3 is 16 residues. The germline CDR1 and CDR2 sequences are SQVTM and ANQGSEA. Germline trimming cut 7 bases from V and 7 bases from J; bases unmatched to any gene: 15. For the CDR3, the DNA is TGCAGCGCCCGCCCGAGGGCTAGCGGGGGGGCCAATACGCAGTATTTT. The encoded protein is CSARPRASGGANTQYF.

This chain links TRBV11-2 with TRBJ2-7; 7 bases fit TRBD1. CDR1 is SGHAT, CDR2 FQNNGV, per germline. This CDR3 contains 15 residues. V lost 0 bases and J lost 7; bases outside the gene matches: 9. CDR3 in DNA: TGTGCCAGCAGCTTAGAAGTCAGGGGGTGGCTGGAGCAGTACTTC. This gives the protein CASSLEVRGWLEQYF.

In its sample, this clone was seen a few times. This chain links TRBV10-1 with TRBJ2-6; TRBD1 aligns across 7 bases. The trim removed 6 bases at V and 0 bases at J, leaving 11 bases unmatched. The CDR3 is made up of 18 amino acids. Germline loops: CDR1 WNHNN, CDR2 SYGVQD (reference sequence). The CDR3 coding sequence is TGCGCCAGCAGAGAGGGGGACAGCGACAACTCTGGGGCCAACGTCCTGACTTTC. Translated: CASREGDSDNSGANVLTF.

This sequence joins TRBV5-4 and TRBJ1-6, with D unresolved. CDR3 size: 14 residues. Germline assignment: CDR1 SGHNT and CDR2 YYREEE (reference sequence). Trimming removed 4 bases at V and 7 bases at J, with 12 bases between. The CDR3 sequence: CASSQRRENSPLHF. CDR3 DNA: TGTGCCAGCAGCCAAAGACGGGAAAATTCACCCCTCCACTTT.

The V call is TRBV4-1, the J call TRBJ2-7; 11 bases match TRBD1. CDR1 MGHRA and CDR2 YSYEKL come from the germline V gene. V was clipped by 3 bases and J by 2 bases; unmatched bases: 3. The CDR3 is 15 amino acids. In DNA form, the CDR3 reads TGCGCCAGCAGCCATCCGGGACAGGGGGCCTACGAGCAGTACTTC. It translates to CASSHPGQGAYEQYF.

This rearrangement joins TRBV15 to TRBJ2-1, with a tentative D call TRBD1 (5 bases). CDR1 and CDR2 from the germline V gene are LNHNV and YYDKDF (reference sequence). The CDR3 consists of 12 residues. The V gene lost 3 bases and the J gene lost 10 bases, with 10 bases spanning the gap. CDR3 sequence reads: CATSRGRTEQFF. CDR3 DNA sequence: TGTGCCACCAGCAGGGGGCGGACAGAGCAGTTCTTC.

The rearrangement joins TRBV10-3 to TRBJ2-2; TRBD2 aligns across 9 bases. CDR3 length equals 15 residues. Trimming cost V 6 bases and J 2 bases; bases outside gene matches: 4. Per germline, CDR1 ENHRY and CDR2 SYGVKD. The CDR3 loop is CAIRNSGGNTGELFF. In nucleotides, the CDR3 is TGTGCCATCAGGAATAGCGGGGGTAACACCGGGGAGCTGTTTTTT.

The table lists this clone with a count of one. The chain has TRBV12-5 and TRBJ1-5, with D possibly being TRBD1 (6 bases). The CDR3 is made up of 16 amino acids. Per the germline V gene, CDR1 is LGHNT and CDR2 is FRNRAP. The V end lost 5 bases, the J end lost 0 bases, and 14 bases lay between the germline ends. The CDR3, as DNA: TGTGCTAGTGGTCCGAGGACAGACCTTAGCAATCAGCCCCAGCATTTT. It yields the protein CASGPRTDLSNQPQHF. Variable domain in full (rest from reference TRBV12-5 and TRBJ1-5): DARVTQTPRHKVTEMGQEVTMRCQPILGHNTVFWYRQTMMQGLELLAYFRNRAPLDDSGMPKDRFSAEMPDATLATLKIQPSEPRDSAVYFCASGPRTDLSNQPQHFGDGTRLSIL.

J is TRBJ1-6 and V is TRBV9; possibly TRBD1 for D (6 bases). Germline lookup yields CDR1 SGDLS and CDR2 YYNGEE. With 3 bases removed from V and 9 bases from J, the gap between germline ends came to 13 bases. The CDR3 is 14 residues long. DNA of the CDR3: TGTGCCAGCAGCGCCCAGGGGTTTAGTTCACCCCTCCACTTT. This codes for CASSAQGFSSPLHF.

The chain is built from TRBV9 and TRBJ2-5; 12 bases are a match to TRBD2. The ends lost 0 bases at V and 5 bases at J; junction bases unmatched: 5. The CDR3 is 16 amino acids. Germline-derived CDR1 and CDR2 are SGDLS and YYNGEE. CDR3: CASSVASGGAGETQYF. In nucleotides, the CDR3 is TGTGCCAGCAGCGTAGCTAGCGGGGGGGCCGGGGAGACCCAGTACTTC.

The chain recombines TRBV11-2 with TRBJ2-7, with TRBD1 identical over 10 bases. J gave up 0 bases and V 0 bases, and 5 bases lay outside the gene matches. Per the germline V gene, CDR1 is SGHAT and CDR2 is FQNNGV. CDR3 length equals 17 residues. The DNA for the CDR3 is TGTGCCAGCAGCTTAGAGAGGGGACAGGGGCCCTCCTACGAGCAGTACTTC. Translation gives CASSLERGQGPSYEQYF.

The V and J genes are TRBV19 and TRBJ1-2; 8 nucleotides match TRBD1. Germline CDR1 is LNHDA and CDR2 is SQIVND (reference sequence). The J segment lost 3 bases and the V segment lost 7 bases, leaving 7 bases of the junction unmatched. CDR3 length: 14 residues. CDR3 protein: CASTQGAWHYGYTF. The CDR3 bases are TGTGCCAGTACCCAGGGGGCTTGGCACTATGGCTACACCTTC.

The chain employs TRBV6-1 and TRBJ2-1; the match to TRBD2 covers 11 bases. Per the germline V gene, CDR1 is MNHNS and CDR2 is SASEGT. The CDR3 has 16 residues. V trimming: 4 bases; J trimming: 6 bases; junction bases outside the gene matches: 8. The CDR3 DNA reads TGTGCCAGCAGTGCCCCCTTTAGCGGGGGGGGCAATGAGCAGTTCTTC. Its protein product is CASSAPFSGGGNEQFF.

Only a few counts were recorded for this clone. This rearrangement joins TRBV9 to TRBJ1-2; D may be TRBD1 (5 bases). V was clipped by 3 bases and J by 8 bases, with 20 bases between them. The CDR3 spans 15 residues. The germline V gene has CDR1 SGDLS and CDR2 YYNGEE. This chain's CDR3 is CASSARTAGTLGYTF. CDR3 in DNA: TGTGCCAGCAGCGCCCGAACGGCGGGGACCCTGGGCTACACCTTC. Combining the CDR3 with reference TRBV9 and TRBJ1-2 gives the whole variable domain DSGVTQTPKHLITATGQRVTLRCSPRSGDLSVYWYQQSLDQGLQFLIQYYNGEERAKGNILERFSAQQFPDLHSELNLSSLELGDSALYFCASSARTAGTLGYTFGSGTRLTVV.

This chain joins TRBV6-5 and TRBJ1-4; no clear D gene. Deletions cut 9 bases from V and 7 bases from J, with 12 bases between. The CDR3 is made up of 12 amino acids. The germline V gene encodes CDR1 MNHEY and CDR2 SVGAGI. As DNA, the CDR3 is TGTGCCAGTTGGGCCCGGGGTGAAAAACTGTTTTTT. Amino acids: CASWARGEKLFF.

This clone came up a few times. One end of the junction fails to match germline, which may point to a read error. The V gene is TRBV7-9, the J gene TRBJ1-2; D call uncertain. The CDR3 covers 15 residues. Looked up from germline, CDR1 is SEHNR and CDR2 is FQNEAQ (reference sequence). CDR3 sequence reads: CASSLSTESSYGYPF. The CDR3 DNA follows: TGTGCCAGCAGCTTATCCACAGAGAGTTCCTATGGCTACCCCTTC.

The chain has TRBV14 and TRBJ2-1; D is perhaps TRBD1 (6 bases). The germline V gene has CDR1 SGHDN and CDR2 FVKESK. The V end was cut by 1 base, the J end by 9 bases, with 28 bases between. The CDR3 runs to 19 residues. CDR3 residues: CASSQVVPSPGQLIAEQFF. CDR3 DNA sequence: TGTGCCAGCAGCCAAGTCGTCCCCAGCCCGGGACAATTGATTGCTGAGCAGTTCTTC.

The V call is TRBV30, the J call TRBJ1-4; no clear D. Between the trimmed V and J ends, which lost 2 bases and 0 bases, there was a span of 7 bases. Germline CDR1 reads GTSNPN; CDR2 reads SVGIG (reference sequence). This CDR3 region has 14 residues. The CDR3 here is CAWSLGTTNEKLFF. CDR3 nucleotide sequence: TGTGCCTGGAGTCTCGGTACAACTAATGAAAAACTGTTTTTT.

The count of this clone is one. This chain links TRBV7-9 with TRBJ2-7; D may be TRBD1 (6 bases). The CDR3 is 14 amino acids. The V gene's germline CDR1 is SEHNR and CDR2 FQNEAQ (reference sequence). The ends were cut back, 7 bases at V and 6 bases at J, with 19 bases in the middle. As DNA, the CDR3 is TGTGCCAGCACCCAGGTTCAGGGGTCAGCCGAGCAGTACTTC. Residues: CASTQVQGSAEQYF.